The clone carrying this T cell receptor (beta chain) was detected a few times. Its antigen is as yet unknown. This specimen belongs to a study of blood T cells in healthy people across ages. Caucasian individuals from Russia who were healthy and aged roughly 6 to 90 acted as donors. The CDR3 runs to 13 residues. V lost 7 bases to trimming and J lost 5 bases; unmatched junction nucleotides: 7. The V gene's germline CDR1 is SQVTM and CDR2 ANQGSEA. Regarding the study as a whole: Unsorted PBMCs ruled out conclusive naive versus antigen-experienced comparison. Diversity of TCR beta per million T cells declined in a roughly linear way with age.

The authors ran a second PCR of about 6 to 12 cycles using a sample-barcoded 5' primer and a J-beta primer mix. Each CDR3 protein gets one entry after TCRdb re-called the 5' RACE reads with MiXCR. The table shows roughly 500,000 distinct CDR3 sequences, with about 26% occurring only once. This TCR was sampled from a woman between 70 and 85 years old in good health. What was sequenced was blood. The V call is TRBV29-1, the J call TRBJ1-2; TRBD1 matches 10 bases. The CDR3 region has the DNA TGCAGCGCCTCGGGACAGGGGATTTATGGCTACACCTTC. It specifies CSASGQGIYGYTF.